The sequence of this T cell receptor beta chain was determined in a study of identical twins. General study results and limits: Clonotypes of the beta chain that were abundant in cord blood carried fewer insertions (memory repertoires showed none). Models predicted less out-of-frame TCR alpha sharing in monozygotic twins than was found.

The donors were all healthy and Caucasian. From the 5' RACE reads, TCRdb called clonotypes with MiXCR, one entry per CDR3 protein. The table lists 650,000 to 800,000 distinct CDR3 sequences, 8.6% of them singletons, with around 0.98% in the top ten. A note on this clonotype: Antigen specificity is unknown.

This sample was shared with a second study, whose subject was yellow fever vaccine responses in identical twins.

The clonotype comes from a woman aged 18-30 years in good health. The sequenced sample was PBMCs.

The CDR3 DNA is TGTGCCAGTAGTACCTCAGGGAGAAACATTCAGTACTTC. Protein sequence: CASSTSGRNIQYF. The J gene is TRBJ2-4, the V gene TRBV19, with D possibly being TRBD1 or TRBD2 (5 bases each). CDR1 LNHDA and CDR2 SQIVND come from the germline V gene (reference sequence). The V end lost 4 bases, the J end lost 6 bases, and 10 bases lay between the germline ends. CDR3 length equals 13 residues.